A single sample gave rise to the 18 T cell receptor beta chains below, sequenced in a study of blood T cell repertoires in COVID-19 (dated by TCRdb to 2018 to 2021). Receptor amplification or capture employed the immunoSEQ multiplex PCR assay. The immuneACCESS repertoire file appears here via TCRdb, limited to in-frame rearrangements. These files lack a portion of the clones; in checked studies, under half of the deficit traces to unresolved V genes, and the cause of the others is not known. The sample table holds around 130,000 clones, of which 65% to 85% were seen once. 1.9% of the sample rests with the top ten. Sequencing input: peripheral blood. These TCRs come from a man in his 70s with acute or convalescent COVID-19.

The chain links TRBV25-1 to TRBJ2-1; possibly TRBD1 for D (5 bases). V was clipped by 6 bases and J by 1 base, with 16 bases between them. Germline values: CDR1 MGHDK, CDR2 SYGVNS. The CDR3 consists of 16 residues. The CDR3 region is CASSPRGAASYNEQFF. CDR3 bases: TGTGCCAGCAGCCCTAGGGGCGCGGCTTCCTACAATGAGCAGTTCTTC. The variable domain in full, completed from reference TRBV25-1 and TRBJ2-1, reads EADIYQTPRYLVIGTGKKITLECSQTMGHDKMYWYQQDPGMELHLIHYSYGVNSTEKGDLSSESTVSRIRTEHFPLTLESARPSHTSQYLCASSPRGAASYNEQFFGPGTRLTVL.

As DNA, the CDR3 is TGTGCCGTAGGGGGATCTAGCACAGATACGCAGTATTTT. Protein product: CAVGGSSTDTQYF. The chain couples TRBV24-1 to TRBJ2-3, with D possibly TRBD1 on 6 matching bases. CDR1 and CDR2 (germline): KGHDR, SFDVKD. The CDR3 has 13 amino acids. V lost 12 bases, J lost 0 bases, and 12 bases lay in between.

V is TRBV3-1 (or the pseudogene TRBV3-2) and J is TRBJ2-3; D possibly corresponds to TRBD2 (7 bases). The V end was cut by 5 bases, the J end by 7 bases, with 13 bases between. Germline loops: CDR1 LGHDT, CDR2 YNNKEL (reference sequence). This CDR3 is built from 13 residues. CDR3 region: CASSGGGRNTQYF. CDR3 nucleotide sequence: TGTGCCAGCAGCGGCGGGGGCAGGAATACGCAGTATTTT.

Many counts were recorded for this clone. The chain couples TRBV6-6 to TRBJ2-3, with 9 bases fitting TRBD1. J was trimmed by 2 bases and V by 10 bases; bases with no gene match: 10. Germline CDR1 MNHNY, CDR2 SVGAGI (reference sequence). The CDR3 has 15 residues. CDR3 in amino acids: CAISSGQGITDTQYF. Here the CDR3 DNA reads TGTGCCATCTCCTCGGGACAGGGCATCACAGATACGCAGTATTTT.

V gene TRBV4-1 combines with J gene TRBJ2-7; 7 bases line up with TRBD1. Germline loops: CDR1 MGHRA, CDR2 YSYEKL. V lost 0 bases to trimming and J lost 0 bases; unmatched junction nucleotides: 5. This CDR3 contains 16 residues. The CDR3 region is CASSQELGTVSYEQYF. CDR3 bases: TGCGCCAGCAGCCAAGAACTCGGGACAGTCTCCTACGAGCAGTACTTC.

The chain employs TRBV3-1 (or the pseudogene TRBV3-2) and TRBJ2-5; no clear D gene. Germline CDR1 reads LGHDT; CDR2 reads YNNKEL (reference sequence). V was clipped by 5 bases and J by 5 bases, with 9 bases between them. The CDR3 runs to 12 residues. CDR3 residues: CASSITRETQYF. CDR3 coding DNA: TGTGCCAGCAGCATAACGAGGGAGACCCAGTACTTC.

The chain employs TRBV5-6 and TRBJ2-3; tentatively, D is TRBD2 (6 bases). Germline V CDR1 and CDR2: SGHDT, YYEEEE. The ends were cut back, 2 bases at V and 4 bases at J, with 11 bases in the middle. This CDR3 has 14 residues. The CDR3 sequence is CASSLGLFSDTQYF. CDR3 nucleotide sequence: TGTGCCAGCAGCTTAGGACTATTTTCAGATACGCAGTATTTT.

This clone was seen a handful of times. V and J are TRBV3-1 (or the pseudogene TRBV3-2) and TRBJ1-4; 9 nucleotides agree with TRBD1. CDR1 and CDR2 (germline): LGHDT, YNNKEL (reference sequence). Losses at the gene ends were 1 base for V and 7 bases for J; bases not matched to a gene: 4. The CDR3 runs to 15 residues. The CDR3: CASSQGTGAFEKLFF. The DNA of the CDR3 is TGTGCCAGCAGCCAAGGGACAGGGGCTTTTGAAAAACTGTTTTTT.

The chain couples TRBV6-5 to TRBJ2-5; no reliable D call. Between the trimmed V and J ends, which lost 6 bases and 2 bases, there was a span of 10 bases. Germline V CDR1 and CDR2: MNHEY, SVGAGI. The CDR3 sequence is 13 residues long. The CDR3 region has the DNA TGTGCCAGCAGCTATACAGTGCAAGAGACCCAGTACTTC. Translated: CASSYTVQETQYF.

V gene TRBV11-1 combines with J gene TRBJ2-1; 11 nucleotides align to TRBD1. CDR1 and CDR2 from the germline V gene are SGHAT and FQDESV (reference sequence). V trimming: 5 bases; J trimming: 7 bases; junction bases outside the gene matches: 4. The CDR3 spans 14 residues. This chain's CDR3 is CASSKGQGVNEQFF. The DNA for the CDR3 is TGTGCCAGCAGCAAGGGACAGGGGGTAAATGAGCAGTTCTTC. Variable domain in full (rest from reference TRBV11-1 and TRBJ2-1): EAEVAQSPRYKITEKSQAVAFWCDPISGHATLYWYRQILGQGPELLVQFQDESVVDDSQLPKDRFSAERLKGVDSTLKIQPAELGDSAMYLCASSKGQGVNEQFFGPGTRLTVL.

This chain uses TRBV10-3 with TRBJ2-3; 9 bases are shared with TRBD2. V was pared by 7 bases and J by 0 bases, with 8 bases of the junction left unmatched. Germline assignment: CDR1 ENHRY and CDR2 SYGVKD. The CDR3 has 16 residues. The CDR3 here is CAIKERGDTSTDTQYF. DNA for the CDR3: TGTGCCATCAAGGAGCGGGGGGACACTAGCACAGATACGCAGTATTTT.

The chain combines TRBV24-1 with TRBJ2-1; TRBD1 matches 9 bases. Per the germline V gene, CDR1 is KGHDR and CDR2 is SFDVKD. The CDR3 spans 15 residues. V lost 4 bases, J lost 9 bases, and 9 bases stayed unmatched. The CDR3, as DNA: TGTGCCACCAGTGACCCCGGGACAGGGAGGGGTGAGCAGTTCTTC. This sequence encodes CATSDPGTGRGEQFF.

This clone occurred once. The chain uses TRBV9 and TRBJ1-2; TRBD1 matches 12 bases. The CDR3 runs 18 residues. Germline trimming cut 4 bases from V and 4 bases from J; bases unmatched to any gene: 14. CDR1 and CDR2 from the germline V gene are SGDLS and YYNGEE. The CDR3 DNA reads TGTGCCAGCAGCCCGAGTAGCCCGGGACAGGGGGCTGGCTATGGCTACACCTTC. As protein: CASSPSSPGQGAGYGYTF.

This chain uses TRBV6-1 with TRBJ2-7, with a weak D call TRBD2 (6 bases). The CDR3 runs 11 residues. V was cut by 8 bases and J by 12 bases, with 17 bases left in between. In germline, CDR1 is MNHNS, CDR2 SASEGT. The CDR3 DNA reads TGTGCCAGCCAGAGGAGGGTGGGCTTGTACTTC. Its protein is CASQRRVGLYF.

The chain has TRBV12-3 or TRBV12-4 and TRBJ1-2, with unresolved D. This CDR3 spans 10 amino acids. V lost 8 bases and J lost 6, with 7 bases in between. The CDR3 DNA reads TGTGCCAGCGCCGGAGATGGCTACACCTTC. As protein: CASAGDGYTF.

The chain employs TRBV6-2 or TRBV6-3 and TRBJ1-3; 9 bases are a match to TRBD1. The CDR3 is 14 amino acids. Germline CDR1 MNHEY, CDR2 SVGEGT. The V and J ends lost 6 bases and 7 bases, in that order; junction bases with no gene match: 7. This chain's CDR3 is CASSPDRGPNTIYF. CDR3 nucleotide sequence: TGTGCCAGCAGCCCGGACAGGGGTCCGAACACCATATATTTT.

The rearrangement links TRBV2 to TRBJ2-2, with TRBD1 matching over 7 bases. V shed 5 bases and J 2 bases; nucleotides not matched to a gene: 2. Looked up from germline, CDR1 is SNHLY and CDR2 is FYNNEI. The CDR3 has 14 residues. CDR3 coding DNA: TGTGCCAGCAGTCGGGACAGCAACACCGGGGAGCTGTTTTTT. Protein product: CASSRDSNTGELFF. The full variable domain, rest sourced from reference TRBV2 and TRBJ2-2, is EPEVTQTPSHQVTQMGQEVILRCVPISNHLYFYWYRQILGQKVEFLVSFYNNEISEKSEIFDDQFSVERPDGSNFTLKIRSTKLEDSAMYFCASSRDSNTGELFFGEGSRLTVL.

V usage is TRBV5-6 and J usage is TRBJ1-6, with TRBD1 matching 10 bases. J lost 5 bases, V lost 4 bases, and 6 bases had no gene match. Germline assignment: CDR1 SGHDT and CDR2 YYEEEE. This CDR3 region has 16 residues. This CDR3 is CASSRIDRGHNSPLHF. The DNA of the CDR3 is TGTGCCAGCAGCCGGATTGACAGGGGGCATAATTCACCCCTCCACTTT. Full variable domain (outside the CDR3, taken from reference TRBV5-6 and TRBJ1-6): DAGVTQSPTHLIKTRGQQVTLRCSPKSGHDTVSWYQQALGQGPQFIFQYYEEEERQRGNFPDRFSGHQFPNYSSELNVNALLLGDSALYLCASSRIDRGHNSPLHFGNGTRLTVT.